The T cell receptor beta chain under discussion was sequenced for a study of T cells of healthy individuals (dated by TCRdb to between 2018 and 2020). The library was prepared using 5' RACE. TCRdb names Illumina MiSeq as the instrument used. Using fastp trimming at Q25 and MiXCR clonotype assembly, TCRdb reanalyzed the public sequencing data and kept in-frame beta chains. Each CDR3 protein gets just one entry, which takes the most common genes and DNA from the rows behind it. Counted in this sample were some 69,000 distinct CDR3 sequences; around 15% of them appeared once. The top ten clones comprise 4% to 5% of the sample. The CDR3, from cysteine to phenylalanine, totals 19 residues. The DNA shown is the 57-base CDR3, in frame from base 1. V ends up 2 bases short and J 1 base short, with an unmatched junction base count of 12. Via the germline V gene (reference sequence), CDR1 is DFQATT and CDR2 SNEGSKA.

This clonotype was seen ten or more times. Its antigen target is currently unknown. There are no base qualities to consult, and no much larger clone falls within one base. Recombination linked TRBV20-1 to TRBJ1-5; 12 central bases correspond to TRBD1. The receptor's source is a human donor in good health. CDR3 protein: CSARFGTGGALTSNQPQHF. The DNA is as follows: TGCAGTGCTAGATTCGGGACAGGGGGCGCCTTGACGAGCAATCAGCCCCAGCATTTT.